These 30 T cell receptor beta chains came from one sample sequenced in a study of shared clonotypes between healthy human individuals. Assay: immunoSEQ multiplex PCR; the TCRdb copy retains only in-frame clones and omits some. In the table there are about 2.1 million clones, roughly 91% of which are singletons. Positively selected for CCR7, the CD45RO-negative cells used as naive CD8 cells excluded terminally differentiated effector memory CD45RA+ cells. Sequencing was carried out using naive CD8+ T cells from PBMCs. The source is a man in his late teens or twenties in good health. Some clones in this sample may be carry-over from other donors' samples.

The genes are TRBV11-2 and TRBJ2-2; maybe TRBD2 (5 bases). The germline V and J ends were trimmed by 5 bases and 7 bases, with 11 bases remaining between them. This CDR3 contains 13 residues. Per the germline V gene, CDR1 is SGHAT and CDR2 is FQNNGV. The CDR3 DNA follows: TGTGCCAGCAGCCCCTTTCGGGGCGGGGAGCTGTTTTTT. It codes for CASSPFRGGELFF.

Here the CDR3 DNA reads TGTGCCAGCAGTTTATTCTCCGCCAATACAGGGGTCCGCCTCCTCTGGAACACTGAAGCTTTCTTT. Its protein product is CASSLFSANTGVRLLWNTEAFF. This chain uses TRBV28 with TRBJ1-1; 7 positions match TRBD1. Germline V gene lookup returns CDR1 MDHEN and CDR2 SYDVKM. This CDR3 spans 22 amino acids. With 1 base clipped from V and 1 base from J, the junction kept 24 bases outside the gene matches.

The chain carries TRBV7-2 and TRBJ2-7; 8 bases map to TRBD2. V shed 5 bases, J shed 2 bases, and the junction held 5 bases outside the gene matches. Looked up from germline, CDR1 is SGHTA and CDR2 is FQGNSA. The CDR3 sequence is 14 residues long. CDR3 in amino acids: CASSLRTSPYEQYF. The CDR3, as DNA: TGTGCCAGCAGCCTTCGGACTAGCCCCTACGAGCAGTACTTC. Together with reference TRBV7-2 and TRBJ2-7, the CDR3 gives the full variable domain: GAGVSQSPSNKVTEKGKDVELRCDPISGHTALYWYRQSLGQGLEFLIYFQGNSAPDKSGLPSDRFSAERTGGSVSTLTIQRTQQEDSAVYLCASSLRTSPYEQYFGPGTRLTVT.

This chain uses TRBV7-9 with TRBJ2-1; 8 bases fit TRBD2. J gave up 1 base and V 4 bases, and 9 bases lay outside the gene matches. The CDR3 extends over 17 amino acids. CDR1 and CDR2 (germline): SEHNR, FQNEAQ (reference sequence). CDR3: CASSSLSSGSSYNEQFF. CDR3 DNA sequence: TGTGCCAGCAGCTCACTTTCTAGCGGGTCTTCCTACAATGAGCAGTTCTTC.

This clone was detected once. CDR3 in DNA: TGTGCCAGCAGCCGGACAGGGTGGGACGAGCAGTACTTC. This gives the protein CASSRTGWDEQYF. This chain links TRBV5-6 with TRBJ2-7; 8 positions match TRBD1. After removal of 4 bases from V and 5 bases from J, the junction contained 5 bases not matched to a gene. Germline CDR1 SGHDT, CDR2 YYEEEE. This CDR3 has 13 residues.

This clone was counted once. The chain has TRBV6-4 and TRBJ2-4; 9 nucleotides align to TRBD1. CDR3 length: 14 amino acids. V shed 6 bases, J shed 8 bases, and the junction held 8 bases outside the gene matches. Per germline, CDR1 MRHNA and CDR2 SNTAGT. The DNA for the CDR3 is TGTGCCAGCAGCACCCGACAGGGGGTTGACATTCAGTACTTC. The encoded protein is CASSTRQGVDIQYF.

CDR3 sequence (DNA): TGTGCCAGCAGCTTAGCGGCTGCTTACGAGCAGTACTTC. Its translation: CASSLAAAYEQYF. The chain has TRBV7-6 and TRBJ2-7; D remains unclear. V lost 0 bases to trimming and J lost 4 bases, with 7 bases between them. From germline, CDR1 is SGHVS and CDR2 FNYEAQ. The CDR3 is 13 residues long.

The chain employs TRBV5-5 and TRBJ1-3; no definite D call. Trimming took off 4 bases at V and 0 bases at J, with 11 bases between the two ends. CDR1 is SGHKS, CDR2 YYEKEE, per germline (reference sequence). The CDR3 has 15 residues. CDR3 coding DNA: TGTGCCAGCAGCGAGACTGCCTCCTCTGGAAACACCATATATTTT. This sequence encodes CASSETASSGNTIYF.

The chain carries TRBV5-5 and TRBJ1-2; D is possibly TRBD1 (6 bases). V dropped 4 bases and J dropped 0 bases, with 13 bases sitting between them. The CDR3 runs 15 residues. Germline CDR1 and CDR2: SGHKS and YYEKEE (reference sequence). CDR3 sequence: CASSLNREANYGYTF. The CDR3 DNA is TGTGCCAGCAGCCTAAACAGGGAAGCTAACTATGGCTACACCTTC.

This CDR3 reads CAISATALGNEQFF. The CDR3 coding sequence is TGTGCCATCAGTGCCACGGCATTGGGCAATGAGCAGTTCTTC. V gene TRBV10-3 combines with J gene TRBJ2-1, with D unclear. CDR3 length equals 14 residues. The V end lost 4 bases, the J end lost 6 bases, and 13 bases lay between the germline ends. CDR1 ENHRY and CDR2 SYGVKD come from the germline V gene.

Worth noting for this clone: This specimen includes other DNA sequences encoding the same CDR3. J is TRBJ1-1 and V is TRBV28; D uncertain. In germline, CDR1 is MDHEN, CDR2 SYDVKM. This CDR3 comprises 14 residues. Trimming took off 1 base at V and 1 base at J, with 7 bases between the two ends. CDR3 bases: TGTGCCAGCAGTTTATCCGCCGGGAACACTGAAGCTTTCTTT. Residues: CASSLSAGNTEAFF.

This clone turned up a few times. V and J are TRBV27 and TRBJ1-1, with 8 bases fitting TRBD1. The junction had 8 bases not matched to a gene; V was cut back by 3 bases and J by 5 bases. The CDR3 sequence is 15 residues long. Germline values: CDR1 MNHEY, CDR2 SMNVEV (reference sequence). CDR3 sequence (DNA): TGTGCCAGCAGTTTCTTAGGGACAGGAAGGACTGAAGCTTTCTTT. Its translation is CASSFLGTGRTEAFF.

The chain is built from TRBV30 and TRBJ2-5; unclear D gene. The CDR3 loop spans 14 amino acids. Germline-derived CDR1 and CDR2 are GTSNPN and SVGIG (reference sequence). Trimming cost V 2 bases and J 5 bases, with 15 bases left between them. CDR3 DNA sequence: TGTGCCTGGAGTATGTGGGCTAGAATGGAGACCCAGTACTTC. Translating it yields CAWSMWARMETQYF.

The chain employs TRBV6-1 and TRBJ1-5; possible D gene TRBD1, 5 bases. The CDR3 is 14 residues long. The germline V gene encodes CDR1 MNHNS and CDR2 SASEGT. V was shortened by 5 bases and J by 7 bases, with 15 bases between the two germline ends. DNA of the CDR3: TGTGCCAGCAGTTGGGAGGGAGGGGTACAGCCCCAGCATTTT. Its translation: CASSWEGGVQPQHF.

V is TRBV6-5 and J is TRBJ2-3, with 10 bases lining up with TRBD2. Germline lookup yields CDR1 MNHEY and CDR2 SVGAGI. The CDR3 spans 15 residues. Germline trimming cut 2 bases from V and 4 bases from J; bases unmatched to any gene: 3. CDR3: CASSYGTSAPDTQYF. CDR3 sequence (DNA): TGTGCCAGCAGTTACGGGACTAGCGCTCCAGATACGCAGTATTTT.

This clone was seen only once. The chain carries TRBV6-5 and TRBJ2-1; D possibly corresponds to TRBD2 (6 bases). CDR1 is MNHEY, CDR2 SVGAGI, per germline. The CDR3 spans 15 residues. Trimming took off 1 base at V and 9 bases at J, with 16 bases between the two ends. Here the CDR3 reads CASSYFGGARGEQFF. The CDR3 region has the DNA TGTGCCAGCAGTTACTTCGGAGGGGCCCGAGGTGAGCAGTTCTTC.

In this sample, this clone turned up a few times. This sample includes further DNA sequences coding for the same CDR3. This chain links TRBV7-9 with TRBJ1-1, with 8 bases that match TRBD1. Germline values: CDR1 SEHNR, CDR2 FQNEAQ (reference sequence). This CDR3 region has 14 residues. Trimming cost V 6 bases and J 1 base; bases outside gene matches: 4. The CDR3 nucleotides are TGTGCCAGCAGTTCCGGGACAGGGAACACTGAAGCTTTCTTT. This encodes CASSSGTGNTEAFF.

V and J are TRBV19 and TRBJ2-5; perhaps TRBD2 as D (7 bases). The germline V gene has CDR1 LNHDA and CDR2 SQIVND (reference sequence). The CDR3 has 15 amino acids. V was cut by 5 bases and J by 2 bases, with 15 bases left in between. The CDR3 sequence: CASSPLGGVQETQYF. DNA of the CDR3: TGTGCCAGTAGTCCCTTAGGGGGGGTGCAAGAGACCCAGTACTTC.

The chain combines TRBV4-2 with TRBJ1-1; D gene unclear. CDR1 LGHNA and CDR2 YNFKEQ come from the germline V gene. CDR3 length equals 13 residues. Trimming shortened V by 6 bases and J by 0 bases, and 8 bases separated the two germline ends. The CDR3 spells CASRLYMNTEAFF. DNA of the CDR3: TGTGCCAGCAGATTGTACATGAACACTGAAGCTTTCTTT.

The V call is TRBV28, the J call TRBJ2-3, with TRBD2 matching 8 bases. V trimming: 4 bases; J trimming: 4 bases; junction bases outside the gene matches: 16. This CDR3 is built from 18 residues. CDR1 and CDR2 from the germline V gene are MDHEN and SYDVKM. The CDR3 DNA reads as TGTGCCAGCAGTTCCCTACGACTAGCGAGAGAACCAGCAGATACGCAGTATTTT. Translating it yields CASSSLRLAREPADTQYF.

This chain links TRBV14 with TRBJ1-2, with D possibly TRBD1 on 5 matching bases. CDR1 and CDR2 from the germline V gene are SGHDN and FVKESK. V lost 0 bases and J lost 4, with 30 bases in between. This CDR3 region has 21 residues. CDR3 protein: CASSQDYHLAVLQGGFYGYTF. As DNA, the CDR3 is TGTGCCAGCAGCCAAGATTATCATCTGGCGGTGCTCCAGGGAGGCTTCTATGGCTACACCTTC.

On this clone itself: The identical CDR3 is also encoded by other nucleotide sequences in the sample. The chain has TRBV27 and TRBJ1-1; no firm D call. CDR1 is MNHEY, CDR2 SMNVEV, per germline (reference sequence). The CDR3 loop spans 15 amino acids. The ends were cut back, 0 bases at V and 0 bases at J, with 8 bases in the middle. CDR3 protein: CASSLSPSLNTEAFF. CDR3 coding DNA: TGTGCCAGCAGTTTATCCCCAAGTTTGAACACTGAAGCTTTCTTT.

The chain employs TRBV19 and TRBJ1-5, with D perhaps TRBD1 (5 bases). Germline V gene sequence: CDR1 LNHDA, CDR2 SQIVND (reference sequence). The CDR3 spans 16 residues. The V end lost 7 bases, the J end lost 0 bases, and 16 bases lay between the germline ends. The DNA for the CDR3 is TGTGCCAGTAATTCCCCGGGGCAGTATAGCAATCAGCCCCAGCATTTT. Translation gives CASNSPGQYSNQPQHF.

This rearrangement joins TRBV7-9 to TRBJ1-2, with 7 bases that match TRBD1. The CDR3 extends over 13 amino acids. Germline V lookup: CDR1 SEHNR, CDR2 FQNEAQ (reference sequence). Trimming at V came to 4 bases and at J to 8 bases, leaving 7 bases not matched to a gene. The DNA for the CDR3 is TGTGCCAGCAGCTCTCAATACAGGGGAGGCTACACCTTC. As protein: CASSSQYRGGYTF.

This clone came up once. This chain joins TRBV5-1 and TRBJ1-1, with TRBD1 as a possible D gene (5 bases). V lost 5 bases and J lost 0, with 20 bases in between. The CDR3 spans 17 residues. The germline V gene has CDR1 SGHRS and CDR2 YFSETQ. CDR3 residues: CASSPPGGWRLNTEAFF. Written as DNA, the CDR3 is TGCGCCAGCAGTCCTCCGGGGGGATGGAGGCTGAACACTGAAGCTTTCTTT.

This clone was seen only once. The chain couples TRBV19 to TRBJ2-7; D is unclear. The CDR3 is made up of 14 amino acids. With 4 bases removed from V and 6 bases from J, the gap between germline ends came to 16 bases. Germline CDR1 LNHDA, CDR2 SQIVND (reference sequence). CDR3 DNA sequence: TGTGCCAGTAGTACCCGATGGGGTCCGGTCGAGCAGTACTTC. It yields the protein CASSTRWGPVEQYF.

This clone has just one count. V gene TRBV27 combines with J gene TRBJ1-5, with D unresolved. Germline V lookup: CDR1 MNHEY, CDR2 SMNVEV (reference sequence). The CDR3 consists of 14 residues. Between the trimmed V and J ends, which lost 6 bases and 3 bases, there was a span of 12 bases. In DNA, the CDR3 is TGTGCCAGCAGACCGATTTTCCCCAATCAGCCCCAGCATTTT. Translated, it gives CASRPIFPNQPQHF.

V and J are TRBV4-2 and TRBJ2-2; D is perhaps TRBD2 (6 bases). The germline gives CDR1 LGHNA, CDR2 YNFKEQ. The CDR3 loop spans 15 amino acids. Trimming took off 5 bases at V and 4 bases at J, with 14 bases between the two ends. The CDR3 DNA reads TGTGCCAGCAGCTTGGGTAGCGGAGCCACCGGGGAGCTGTTTTTT. Translated: CASSLGSGATGELFF.

This chain joins TRBV7-8 and TRBJ1-1; D is unclear. The germline CDR1 and CDR2 sequences are SGHVS and FQNEAQ. Trimming shortened V by 1 base and J by 1 base, and 10 bases separated the two germline ends. This CDR3 region has 15 residues. This CDR3 is CASSLGRVQNTEAFF. The CDR3 bases are TGTGCCAGCAGCTTAGGACGGGTGCAGAACACTGAAGCTTTCTTT.

This clone was observed a few times. The V and J genes are TRBV29-1 and TRBJ1-1; no definite D call. Germline V lookup: CDR1 SQVTM, CDR2 ANQGSEA. The CDR3 length is 12 residues. Trimming took 4 bases from V and 3 from J, leaving 9 bases between them. The CDR3, as DNA: TGCAGCGTTGGAGCGCGGGACACTGAAGCTTTCTTT. Its protein is CSVGARDTEAFF.